This T cell receptor (beta chain) was sequenced for a study of human T cells and chemical hapten exposure. On the study more broadly: Minor volume differences among pooled libraries chiefly drove per-sample TCR yield variation.

This CDR3 spans 17 amino acids. The V gene's germline CDR1 is SEHNR and CDR2 FQNEAQ (reference sequence). The ends were cut back, 3 bases at V and 1 base at J, with 16 bases in the middle. This clonotype has at least ten counts. Time point: patch test 2, 6 weeks after DPC sensitization. The treatment denotes: therapeutic diphenylcyclopropenone sensitization with weekly scalp DPC. TCRdb processed the RACE reads anew with MiXCR; each CDR3 protein has one entry. The table lists roughly 54,000 distinct CDR3 sequences, about 9.9% of them singletons. The receptor's source is a woman between 45 and 60 years old with alopecia areata. Some clones in this sample may be carry-over from other donors' samples. J is TRBJ2-1 and V is TRBV7-9; D call uncertain. The source was whole blood, collected in connection with sensitization to the hapten diphenylcyclopropenone (DPC). As DNA, the CDR3 is TGTGCCAGCAGCTTCCCCGGACGAGCCACATCCTACAATGAGCAGTTCTTC. Its protein is CASSFPGRATSYNEQFF.